This T cell receptor beta chain was captured by sequencing in a study of HIV-infected patients and healthy controls. Study-level findings and limits: Significant mean usage differences between HIV-infected patients and controls involved eight alpha and eight beta V genes. Healthy control repertoires had roughly threefold more distinct CDR3s than untreated HIV+ repertoires, and higher Shannon diversity. During therapy, HIV-associated CDR3s fell significantly in frequency, while CMV-associated CDR3s did not change significantly.

This clonotype was detected many times. As yet, its antigen is unknown. Trimming took 2 bases from V and 0 from J, leaving 5 bases between them. Germline CDR1 and CDR2: SQVTM and ANQGSEA. This CDR3 contains 13 residues. Whole blood was used without fractionation, so all unsorted peripheral T cells were included. About 450 ng RNA was reverse transcribed with alpha and beta constant-region primers. Separate chain-specific third strand synthesis with multiplexing indices produced the alpha and beta libraries. Each CDR3 protein gets one entry after TCRdb re-called the 5' RACE reads with MiXCR. The data show around 19,000 distinct CDR3 sequences, roughly 8.9% seen once.

The material sequenced was blood. The receptor was isolated from an adult in good health. The V call is TRBV29-1, the J call TRBJ1-5; the D is unclear. The chain's CDR3 is CSVEWGSNQPQHF. For the CDR3, the DNA is TGCAGCGTTGAATGGGGTAGCAATCAGCCCCAGCATTTT.